The TCR beta chain under discussion was sequenced for a study of blood T cells in healthy people across ages. Primers used in a second PCR of about 6 to 11 cycles were a sample-barcoded 5' primer and a J-beta primer mix. Each sample yielded at least 3 million CDR3-containing paired-end reads. A single record per CDR3 protein comes from TCRdb applying MiXCR to the 5' RACE reads. This sample has more than 1 million distinct CDR3 sequences, with 40% to 55% found just once. Looked up from germline, CDR1 is SGHTA and CDR2 is FQGNSA. Trimming cost V 1 base and J 4 bases; bases outside gene matches: 4. The CDR3 runs to 17 residues.

The sequencing sample was made of blood. The receptor's source is a woman aged 55-70 years in good health. The V call is TRBV7-2, the J call TRBJ2-3; 14 nucleotides match TRBD2. The CDR3 coding sequence is TGTGCCAGCAGCTTAGGGACTAGCGGGAGGTTCGCAGATACGCAGTATTTT. It is translated as CASSLGTSGRFADTQYF. The complete variable domain, with remaining parts taken from reference TRBV7-2 and TRBJ2-3, reads GAGVSQSPSNKVTEKGKDVELRCDPISGHTALYWYRQSLGQGLEFLIYFQGNSAPDKSGLPSDRFSAERTGGSVSTLTIQRTQQEDSAVYLCASSLGTSGRFADTQYFGPGTRLTVL.